This passage covers 17 T cell receptor beta chains from one sample sequenced in a study of cytomegalovirus exposure and HLA in healthy donors listed by TCRdb under 2017. Library preparation employed the immunoSEQ multiplex PCR assay. For the multiplex PCR, a mixture combining 60 forward primers for TCR Vbeta segments and 13 reverse primers for TCR Jbeta segments was used. TCRdb retrieved this table from immuneACCESS and kept in-frame rearrangements only. Not all clones are present; in checked studies, unresolved V genes account for under half, and no reason is known for the remainder. In this sample the table shows about 96,000 clones, under 85% of which occur a single time. The top ten hold 2.5% to 3% of the sample. The sample comprised PBMCs. These TCRs come from a female donor in good health and CMV-seropositive.

The rearrangement joins TRBV11-1 to TRBJ1-1; 9 bases match TRBD1. This CDR3 has 15 residues. J was trimmed by 0 bases and V by 3 bases; bases with no gene match: 2. Germline loops: CDR1 SGHAT, CDR2 FQDESV (reference sequence). CDR3 region: CASSLGQGMNTEAFF. The CDR3 DNA reads as TGTGCCAGCAGCTTGGGACAGGGAATGAACACTGAAGCTTTCTTT.

The CDR3 protein is CASSADRANYGYTF. The CDR3 nucleotides read TGTGCCAGCAGCGCCGACAGAGCTAACTATGGCTACACCTTC. The rearrangement links TRBV7-8 to TRBJ1-2; possibly TRBD1 for D (5 bases). Trimming left V 5 bases short and J 0 bases short, with 10 bases between. CDR1 and CDR2 (germline): SGHVS, FQNEAQ. The CDR3 loop spans 14 amino acids.

Here the CDR3 reads CATIRQGKRAGEAFF. The CDR3 DNA follows: TGTGCCACCATAAGACAGGGAAAGAGGGCCGGTGAAGCTTTCTTT. V gene TRBV2 combines with J gene TRBJ1-1, with TRBD1 matching 7 bases. In germline, CDR1 is SNHLY, CDR2 FYNNEI. V was pared by 10 bases and J by 7 bases, with 18 bases of the junction left unmatched. The length of the CDR3 is 15 residues.

This chain uses TRBV28 with TRBJ2-7; tentative D call: TRBD1 (5 bases). CDR1 MDHEN and CDR2 SYDVKM come from the germline V gene. The CDR3 contains 13 residues. The V end was cut by 2 bases, the J end by 6 bases, with 11 bases between. DNA for the CDR3: TGTGCCAGCAGTTTAAGAAGGGGCAGCGAGCAGTACTTC. Its protein is CASSLRRGSEQYF.

The chain uses TRBV15 and TRBJ2-7, with D tentatively TRBD2 (6 bases). This CDR3 is 15 amino acids long. Germline CDR1 LNHNV, CDR2 YYDKDF (reference sequence). Trimming took off 0 bases at V and 5 bases at J, with 14 bases between the two ends. The CDR3: CATSRDSGDPHEQYF. The CDR3 DNA reads TGTGCCACCAGCAGAGATTCGGGGGACCCCCACGAGCAGTACTTC.

This clone has a handful of counts. The chain is built from TRBV7-3 and TRBJ1-1; the D is unclear. The CDR3 is made up of 14 amino acids. Trimming took off 0 bases at V and 6 bases at J, with 11 bases between the two ends. Germline lookup yields CDR1 SGHTA and CDR2 FQGTGA. CDR3 sequence: CASSLTTGSAEAFF. For the CDR3, the DNA is TGTGCCAGCAGCTTAACGACCGGGAGCGCTGAAGCTTTCTTT.

On this clone itself: One end of the junction varies from germline; a read error may be responsible. The gene calls are TRBV9 and TRBJ2-3, with D possibly being TRBD2 (5 bases). Per germline, CDR1 SGDLS and CDR2 YYNGEE. CDR3 size: 11 residues. The CDR3 region has the DNA TGTGCCAGTAGCGACGGGGATACGCAGTATTTT. It codes for CASSDGDTQYF. The full variable domain, rest sourced from reference TRBV9 and TRBJ2-3, is DSGVTQTPKHLITATGQRVTLRCSPRSGDLSVYWYQQSLDQGLQFLIQYYNGEERAKGNILERFSAQQFPDLHSELNLSSLELGDSALYFCASSDGDTQYFGPGTRLTVL.

This chain uses TRBV5-1 with TRBJ2-7; TRBD1 agrees at 7 bases. The CDR3 has 14 residues. Trimming removed 7 bases from V and 3 bases from J; junction bases left unmatched: 10. Germline V gives CDR1 SGHRS, CDR2 YFSETQ. The DNA of the CDR3 is TGCGCCAGCTCAATGGGACAGAAAGGCTACGAGCAGTACTTC. This translates into CASSMGQKGYEQYF.

This clone appeared once. The V and J genes are TRBV29-1 and TRBJ2-5, with TRBD2 identical over 7 bases. The V gene's germline CDR1 is SQVTM and CDR2 ANQGSEA. Germline trimming cut 6 bases from V and 2 bases from J; bases unmatched to any gene: 6. CDR3 length: 13 amino acids. The CDR3 bases are TGCAGCGTCTCTCCGGGAGGACAAGAGACCCAGTACTTC. This codes for CSVSPGGQETQYF.

This chain connects TRBV7-6 to TRBJ2-1, with 16 bases lining up with TRBD2. J lost 8 bases, V lost 6 bases, and 10 bases had no gene match. CDR3 length equals 17 residues. Per the germline V gene, CDR1 is SGHVS and CDR2 is FNYEAQ. The CDR3 here is CASRPGTSGGARDEQFF. CDR3 DNA sequence: TGTGCCAGCAGACCCGGGACTAGCGGGGGGGCCAGGGATGAGCAGTTCTTC. The complete variable domain, with remaining parts taken from reference TRBV7-6 and TRBJ2-1, reads GAGVSQSPRYKVTKRGQDVALRCDPISGHVSLYWYRQALGQGPEFLTYFNYEAQQDKSGLPNDRFSAERPEGSISTLTIQRTEQRDSAMYRCASRPGTSGGARDEQFFGPGTRLTVL.

This chain joins TRBV11-2 and TRBJ2-3; 8 bases line up with TRBD2. Trimming at V came to 3 bases and at J to 2 bases, leaving 1 base not matched to a gene. CDR1 SGHAT and CDR2 FQNNGV come from the germline V gene. The CDR3 length is 14 residues. As DNA, the CDR3 is TGTGCCAGCAGCTTCGGGGGGGCCACAGATACGCAGTATTTT. As protein: CASSFGGATDTQYF.

This clone appeared a few times. This sequence joins TRBV4-1 and TRBJ2-1, with TRBD1 as a possible D gene (6 bases). There are 15 residues in the CDR3. V was cut by 2 bases and J by 8 bases, with 16 bases left in between. CDR1 is MGHRA, CDR2 YSYEKL, per germline. DNA for the CDR3: TGCGCCAGCAGCCAATCGGGCCCGGGACAATATGAGCAGTTCTTC. Its protein product is CASSQSGPGQYEQFF.

The rearrangement joins TRBV30 to TRBJ1-6; a possible D gene is TRBD1 (6 bases). The CDR3 has 15 residues. V was trimmed by 5 bases and J by 11 bases, leaving 22 bases between them. CDR1 GTSNPN and CDR2 SVGIG come from the germline V gene (reference sequence). CDR3 bases: TGTGCCTGGGGTTCCGGGACAAGTTATGGTACACCCCTCCACTTT. Translation: CAWGSGTSYGTPLHF.

The chain uses TRBV7-9 and TRBJ2-7; D might be TRBD1 (6 bases). Germline-derived CDR1 and CDR2 are SEHNR and FQNEAQ (reference sequence). V was cut by 7 bases and J by 2 bases, with 12 bases left in between. This CDR3 spans 13 amino acids. CDR3 region: CASTLTGPYEQYF. CDR3 nucleotide sequence: TGTGCCAGCACTCTTACAGGGCCCTACGAGCAGTACTTC.

The chain has TRBV28 and TRBJ2-7; the match to TRBD1 covers 12 bases. Germline CDR1 is MDHEN and CDR2 is SYDVKM. V lost 7 bases and J lost 7; bases outside the gene matches: 14. This CDR3 spans 16 amino acids. CDR3 DNA sequence: TGTGCCAGCACCTCAGGGGGGGGACAGGGGGCTAAAGAGCAGTACTTC. Its protein product is CASTSGGGQGAKEQYF.

The genes are TRBV9 and TRBJ2-3; D might be TRBD2 (5 bases). V was shortened by 0 bases and J by 6 bases, with 17 bases between the two germline ends. This CDR3 comprises 16 residues. The germline CDR1 and CDR2 sequences are SGDLS and YYNGEE. In DNA, the CDR3 is TGTGCCAGCAGCGTAGAATCGAGCGGCCCCGCGGATACGCAGTATTTT. Translation gives CASSVESSGPADTQYF.

The gene calls are TRBV6-1 and TRBJ1-2; D is perhaps TRBD1 (5 bases). Per germline, CDR1 MNHNS and CDR2 SASEGT. The length of the CDR3 is 14 residues. Trimming took 8 bases from V and 0 from J, leaving 13 bases between them. CDR3 amino acids: CASRDSFTNYGYTF. As DNA, the CDR3 is TGTGCCAGCCGGGACTCCTTCACTAACTATGGCTACACCTTC.